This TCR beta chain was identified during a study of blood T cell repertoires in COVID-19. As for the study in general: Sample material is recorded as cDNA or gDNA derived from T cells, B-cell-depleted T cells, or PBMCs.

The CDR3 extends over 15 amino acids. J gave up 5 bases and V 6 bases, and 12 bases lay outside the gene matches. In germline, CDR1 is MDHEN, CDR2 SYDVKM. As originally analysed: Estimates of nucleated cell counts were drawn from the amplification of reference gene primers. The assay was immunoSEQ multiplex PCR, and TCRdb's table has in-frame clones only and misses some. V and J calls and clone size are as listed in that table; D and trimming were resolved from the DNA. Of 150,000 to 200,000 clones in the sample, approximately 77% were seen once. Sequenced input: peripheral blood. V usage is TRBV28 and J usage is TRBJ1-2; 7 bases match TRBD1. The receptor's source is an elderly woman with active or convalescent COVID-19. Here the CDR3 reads CASRPIQGERYGYTF. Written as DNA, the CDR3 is TGTGCCAGCAGACCGATTCAGGGGGAGAGGTATGGCTACACCTTC.